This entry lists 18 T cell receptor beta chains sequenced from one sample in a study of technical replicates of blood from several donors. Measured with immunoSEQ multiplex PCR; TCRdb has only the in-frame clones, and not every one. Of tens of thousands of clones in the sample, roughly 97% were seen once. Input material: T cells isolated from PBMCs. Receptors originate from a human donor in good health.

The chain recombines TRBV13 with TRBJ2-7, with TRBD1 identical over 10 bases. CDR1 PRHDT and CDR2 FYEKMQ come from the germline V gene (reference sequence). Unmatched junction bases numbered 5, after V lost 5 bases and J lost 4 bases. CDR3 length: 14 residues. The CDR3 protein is CASSQGQGFYEQYF. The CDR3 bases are TGTGCCAGCAGCCAGGGACAGGGGTTTTACGAGCAGTACTTC.

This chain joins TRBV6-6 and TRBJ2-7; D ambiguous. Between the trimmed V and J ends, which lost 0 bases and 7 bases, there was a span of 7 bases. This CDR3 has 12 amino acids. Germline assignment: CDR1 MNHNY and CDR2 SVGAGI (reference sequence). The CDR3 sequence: CASSYSSVEQYF. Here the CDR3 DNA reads TGTGCCAGCAGTTACTCGTCGGTTGAGCAGTACTTC.

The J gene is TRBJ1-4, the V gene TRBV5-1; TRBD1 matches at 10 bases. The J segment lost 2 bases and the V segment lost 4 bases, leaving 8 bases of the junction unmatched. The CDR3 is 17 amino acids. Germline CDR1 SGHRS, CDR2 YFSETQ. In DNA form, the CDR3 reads TGCGCCAGCAGCCCACTCGGGACAGGGGAGACTAATGAAAAACTGTTTTTT. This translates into CASSPLGTGETNEKLFF.

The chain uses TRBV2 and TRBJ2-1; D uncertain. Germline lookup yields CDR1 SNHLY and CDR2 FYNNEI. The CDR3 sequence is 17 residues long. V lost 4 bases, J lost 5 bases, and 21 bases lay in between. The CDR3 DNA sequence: TGTGCCAGCAGTGCCCGGCGCACAGTGCCTGAGAACAATGAGCAGTTCTTC. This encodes CASSARRTVPENNEQFF.

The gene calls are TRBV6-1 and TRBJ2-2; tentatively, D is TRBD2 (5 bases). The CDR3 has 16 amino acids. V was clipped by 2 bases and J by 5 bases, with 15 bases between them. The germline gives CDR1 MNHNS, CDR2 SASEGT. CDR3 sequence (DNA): TGTGCCAGCAGTGAAACGGCCGGCTGGAGGACCGGGGAGCTGTTTTTT. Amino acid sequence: CASSETAGWRTGELFF.

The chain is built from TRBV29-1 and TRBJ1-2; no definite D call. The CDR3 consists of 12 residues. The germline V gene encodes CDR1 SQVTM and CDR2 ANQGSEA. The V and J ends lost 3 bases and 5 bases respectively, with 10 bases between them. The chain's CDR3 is CSVDGVWYGYTF. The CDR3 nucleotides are TGCAGCGTTGACGGGGTCTGGTATGGCTACACCTTC.

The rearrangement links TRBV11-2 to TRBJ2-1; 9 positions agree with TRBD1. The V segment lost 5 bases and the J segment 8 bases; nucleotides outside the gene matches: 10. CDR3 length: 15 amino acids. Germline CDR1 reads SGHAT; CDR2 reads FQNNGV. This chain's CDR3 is CASSSTGGRYYEQFF. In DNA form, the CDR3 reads TGTGCCAGCAGCAGCACAGGGGGCAGATATTATGAGCAGTTCTTC. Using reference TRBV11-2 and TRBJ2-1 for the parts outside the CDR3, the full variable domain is EAGVAQSPRYKIIEKRQSVAFWCNPISGHATLYWYQQILGQGPKLLIQFQNNGVVDDSQLPKDRFSAERLKGVDSTLKIQPAKLEDSAVYLCASSSTGGRYYEQFFGPGTRLTVL.

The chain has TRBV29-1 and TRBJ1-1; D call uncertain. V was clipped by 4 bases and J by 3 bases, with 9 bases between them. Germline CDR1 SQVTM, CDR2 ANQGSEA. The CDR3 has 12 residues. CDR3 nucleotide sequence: TGCAGCGTTGTGGGTGGAGACACTGAAGCTTTCTTT. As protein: CSVVGGDTEAFF.

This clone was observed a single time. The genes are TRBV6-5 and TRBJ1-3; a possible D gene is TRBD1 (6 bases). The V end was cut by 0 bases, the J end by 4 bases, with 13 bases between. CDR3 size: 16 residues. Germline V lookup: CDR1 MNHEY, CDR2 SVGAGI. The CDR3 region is CASSYSSGVRGNTIYF. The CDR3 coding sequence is TGTGCCAGCAGTTACTCGTCAGGGGTCCGAGGAAACACCATATATTTT.

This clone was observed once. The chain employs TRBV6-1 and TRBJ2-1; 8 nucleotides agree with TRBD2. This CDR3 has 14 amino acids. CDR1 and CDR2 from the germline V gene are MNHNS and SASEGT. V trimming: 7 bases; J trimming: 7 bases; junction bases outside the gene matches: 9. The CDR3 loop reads CASTDLAGFNEQFF. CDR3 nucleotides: TGTGCCAGCACGGATCTAGCGGGCTTTAATGAGCAGTTCTTC.

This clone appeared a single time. The CDR3 sequence is CASSLGLTSGAAYEQYF. CDR3 sequence (DNA): TGTGCCAGCAGCTTGGGGTTGACTAGCGGGGCCGCCTACGAGCAGTACTTC. The chain carries TRBV5-6 and TRBJ2-7, with 11 bases lining up with TRBD2. Losses at the gene ends were 0 bases for V and 2 bases for J; bases not matched to a gene: 7. CDR3 size: 17 residues. Germline loops: CDR1 SGHDT, CDR2 YYEEEE.

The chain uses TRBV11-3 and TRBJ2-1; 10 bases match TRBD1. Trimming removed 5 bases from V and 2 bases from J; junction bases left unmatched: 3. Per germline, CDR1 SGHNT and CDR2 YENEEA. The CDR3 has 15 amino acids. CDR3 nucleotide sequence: TGTGCCAGCAGCCCCGGGACAGGGGCCTACAATGAGCAGTTCTTC. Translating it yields CASSPGTGAYNEQFF. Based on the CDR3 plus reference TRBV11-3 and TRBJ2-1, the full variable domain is EAGVVQSPRYKIIEKKQPVAFWCNPISGHNTLYWYLQNLGQGPELLIRYENEEAVDDSQLPKDRFSAERLKGVDSTLKIQPAELGDSAVYLCASSPGTGAYNEQFFGPGTRLTVL.

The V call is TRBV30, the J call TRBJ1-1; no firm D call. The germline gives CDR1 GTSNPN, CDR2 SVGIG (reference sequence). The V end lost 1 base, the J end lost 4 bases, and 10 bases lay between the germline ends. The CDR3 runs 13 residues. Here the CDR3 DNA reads TGTGCCTGGAGTGCCGGGGTGGCCACTGAAGCTTTCTTT. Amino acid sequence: CAWSAGVATEAFF.

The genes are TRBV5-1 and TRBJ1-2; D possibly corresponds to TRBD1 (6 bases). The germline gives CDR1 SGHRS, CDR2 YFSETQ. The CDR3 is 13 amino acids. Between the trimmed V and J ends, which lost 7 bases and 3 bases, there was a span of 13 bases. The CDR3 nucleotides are TGCGCCAGCGGCGAACAGGGCGACTATGGCTACACCTTC. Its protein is CASGEQGDYGYTF. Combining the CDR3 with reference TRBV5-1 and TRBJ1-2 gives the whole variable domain KAGVTQTPRYLIKTRGQQVTLSCSPISGHRSVSWYQQTPGQGLQFLFEYFSETQRNKGNFPGRFSGRQFSNSRSEMNVSTLELGDSALYLCASGEQGDYGYTFGSGTRLTVV.

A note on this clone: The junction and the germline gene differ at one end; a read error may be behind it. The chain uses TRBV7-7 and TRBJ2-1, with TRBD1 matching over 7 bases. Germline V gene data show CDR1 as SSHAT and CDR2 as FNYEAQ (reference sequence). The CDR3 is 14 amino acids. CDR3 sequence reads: CASSLNDRANEQFF. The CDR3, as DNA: TGTGCTAGCAGCTTAAACGACAGGGCCAATGAGCAGTTCTTC.

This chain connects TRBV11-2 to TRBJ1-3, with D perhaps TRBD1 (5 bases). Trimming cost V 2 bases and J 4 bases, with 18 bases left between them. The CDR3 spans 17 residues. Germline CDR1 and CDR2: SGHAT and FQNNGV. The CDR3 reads CASSLSVQGSRGNTIYF. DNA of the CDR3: TGTGCCAGCAGCTTAAGTGTGCAGGGCTCGAGAGGAAACACCATATATTTT.

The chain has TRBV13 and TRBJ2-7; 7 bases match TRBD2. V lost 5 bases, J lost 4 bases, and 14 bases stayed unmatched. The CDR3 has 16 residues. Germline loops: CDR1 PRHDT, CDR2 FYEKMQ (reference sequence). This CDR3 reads CASSPRGGRYEYEQYF. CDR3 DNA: TGTGCCAGCAGCCCCCGTGGCGGGAGATACGAATACGAGCAGTACTTC.

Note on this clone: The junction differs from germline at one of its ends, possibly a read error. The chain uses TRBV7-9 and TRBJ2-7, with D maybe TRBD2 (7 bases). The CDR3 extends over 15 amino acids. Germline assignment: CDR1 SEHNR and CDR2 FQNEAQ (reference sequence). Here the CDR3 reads CASSVTSGAGGSLNF. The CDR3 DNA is TGTGCCAGCAGCGTGACTTCGGGGGCCGGGGGGAGTTTGAACTTC.